The 24 T cell receptor beta chains below all came from one sample that was sequenced in a study of T cells expressing NK-cell markers. One entry per CDR3 protein, without DNA, is what TCRdb gives after re-calling the 5' RACE reads. In all, the sample yields about 150,000 distinct CDR3 sequences. Material: blood T cells: a sorted CD56 or NKG2C T cell subset, CD4+ or CD8+ T cells, or bulk PBMC T cells (not recorded which). The receptors were gathered from a woman in her fifties or sixties in good health.

The genes are TRBV7-9 and TRBJ2-1; TCRdb designates TRBD2, a call that cannot be tested without DNA. The CDR3 is 18 amino acids. Germline V CDR1 and CDR2: SEHNR, FQNEAQ (reference sequence). CDR3: CASSIEDGRSVPYNEQFF.

The genes are TRBV7-9 and TRBJ1-1; the TCRdb D gene call, TRBD1, has no DNA to confirm it. Looked up from germline, CDR1 is SEHNR and CDR2 is FQNEAQ (reference sequence). The CDR3 covers 15 residues. CDR3 loop: CASSTPRTVNTEAFF.

The chain combines TRBV7-2 with TRBJ2-5; with no DNA, the TCRdb D assignment of TRBD2 cannot be verified. CDR3 length: 15 residues. CDR1 is SGHTA, CDR2 FQGNSA, per germline. CDR3 region: CASSWGASSQETQYF.

The chain couples TRBV24-1 to TRBJ2-3; lacking DNA, the TRBD2 call made by TCRdb goes unchecked. The CDR3 covers 15 residues. CDR1 KGHDR and CDR2 SFDVKD come from the germline V gene. CDR3 loop: CATSGLAGTTDTQYF.

The J gene is TRBJ2-1, the V gene TRBV11-3. The CDR3 covers 12 residues. Germline V CDR1 and CDR2: SGHNT, YENEEA. The CDR3 sequence is CASGRPYNEQFF.

This sequence joins TRBV19 and TRBJ2-1; TCRdb designates TRBD2, a call that cannot be tested without DNA. Looked up from germline, CDR1 is LNHDA and CDR2 is SQIVND (reference sequence). This CDR3 contains 15 residues. The CDR3 protein is CASSITAGDYNEQFF.

The V call is TRBV7-3, the J call TRBJ2-1; the D gene TCRdb calls, TRBD2, cannot be checked with no DNA. This CDR3 contains 17 residues. Looked up from germline, CDR1 is SGHTA and CDR2 is FQGTGA. The chain's CDR3 is CASSLNPGLRSNNEQFF.

The V call is TRBV6-5, the J call TRBJ1-4. The CDR3 length is 16 residues. CDR1 MNHEY and CDR2 SVGAGI come from the germline V gene. Here the CDR3 reads CASSPDLGVDNEKLFF.

The V and J genes are TRBV27 and TRBJ2-3; checking the TCRdb D call of TRBD1 is not possible without DNA. The germline CDR1 and CDR2 sequences are MNHEY and SMNVEV (reference sequence). This CDR3 is 15 amino acids long. The CDR3 spells CATLPGTGSTDTQYF.

The genes are TRBV27 and TRBJ2-2; TCRdb names TRBD1, which stays unverified in the absence of DNA. Germline V gene sequence: CDR1 MNHEY, CDR2 SMNVEV (reference sequence). The CDR3 extends over 15 amino acids. CDR3 residues: CASSPIREGTGELFF.

The rearrangement links TRBV10-2 to TRBJ2-2; as DNA is missing, the TRBD2 call by TCRdb cannot be tested. Germline CDR1 and CDR2: WSHSY and SAAADI. The CDR3 runs to 12 residues. CDR3 protein: CASTLAPGELFF.

This chain joins TRBV3-1 and TRBJ2-1. This CDR3 is 15 amino acids long. CDR1 and CDR2 from the germline V gene are LGHDT and YNNKEL (reference sequence). The CDR3 here is CASSHGRRPYNEQFF.

The genes are TRBV7-9 and TRBJ1-4. CDR1 is SEHNR, CDR2 FQNEAQ, per germline (reference sequence). The length of the CDR3 is 15 residues. The CDR3 loop is CASSLGGLKDEKLFF.

J is TRBJ2-1 and V is TRBV11-2. The CDR3 sequence is 15 residues long. Looked up from germline, CDR1 is SGHAT and CDR2 is FQNNGV. This CDR3 reads CASSLERELYNEQFF.

The V gene is TRBV29-1, the J gene TRBJ1-1; TCRdb indicates TRBD1, and absent DNA this call remains unverified. This CDR3 is 13 amino acids long. Germline V gene lookup returns CDR1 SQVTM and CDR2 ANQGSEA. CDR3: CSSLGTGQTEAFF.

The chain joins TRBV30 to TRBJ1-5. This CDR3 region has 12 residues. The germline V gene has CDR1 GTSNPN and CDR2 SVGIG (reference sequence). The CDR3 here is CAWALHNQPQHF.

This rearrangement joins TRBV9 to TRBJ2-1; TCRdb's D call of TRBD1 is untestable without DNA. CDR1 and CDR2 (germline): SGDLS, YYNGEE. The CDR3 loop spans 15 amino acids. The CDR3 loop is CASSARHRGEDEQFF.

The chain carries TRBV11-2 and TRBJ2-7; the D call of TRBD1 rests on TCRdb alone, since no DNA is present to check it. CDR1 and CDR2 from the germline V gene are SGHAT and FQNNGV. The length of the CDR3 is 14 residues. CDR3 amino acids: CASSQWTGKDEQYF.

This sequence joins TRBV5-1 and TRBJ1-1; lacking DNA, the TRBD1 call made by TCRdb goes unchecked. This CDR3 comprises 16 residues. Germline V gene data show CDR1 as SGHRS and CDR2 as YFSETQ. The chain's CDR3 is CASSSSGTGLTTEAFF.

This CDR3 is CASSFAVAYEQYF. The gene calls are TRBV12-3 or TRBV12-4 and TRBJ2-7. The CDR3 consists of 13 residues.

The genes are TRBV4-1 and TRBJ1-2; TCRdb calls TRBD1, which cannot be checked without DNA. Germline V gives CDR1 MGHRA, CDR2 YSYEKL. The CDR3 has 14 residues. CDR3 amino acids: CASSQGRVNYGYTF.

V and J are TRBV5-1 and TRBJ2-7; TCRdb outputs TRBD2, but without DNA this stays unchecked. In germline, CDR1 is SGHRS, CDR2 YFSETQ. The CDR3 is made up of 15 amino acids. The CDR3: CASSLGLATTYEQYF.

The chain uses TRBV24-1 and TRBJ2-7; the D call of TRBD2 rests on TCRdb alone, since no DNA is present to check it. The CDR3 sequence is 19 residues long. Germline values: CDR1 KGHDR, CDR2 SFDVKD. The CDR3 reads CATSDLRRTSGVYLYEQYF.

The chain recombines TRBV12-3 or TRBV12-4 with TRBJ2-7; the D call from TCRdb, TRBD1, cannot be confirmed without DNA. CDR3 size: 14 residues. The chain's CDR3 is CASRSQGATNEQYF.